This T cell receptor beta chain originates from a study of tumor-infiltrating lymphocytes in primary liver carcinoma. This clonotype was counted at least ten times. Antigen: not known. Regarding the study as a whole: Tumor-adjacent and tumor-blood pairs showed less overlap than tumor region pairs. Tumors had a top-250-clone fraction that was significantly higher than blood (p = 0.039).

Losses at the gene ends were 0 bases for V and 4 bases for J; bases not matched to a gene: 3. The CDR3 runs 14 residues. Looked up from germline, CDR1 is SGHNT and CDR2 is YYREEE (reference sequence). For blood RNA, unsorted whole blood served as the source, and germline DNA was extracted too. Making TCR beta cDNA involved around 510 ng total RNA and a constant-region primer. TCR beta libraries came from three nested multiplex PCR rounds using slightly modified ARM-PCR. Forward primers for TRBV1-TRBV30 and a C-beta reverse primer served the first two PCR rounds, at about 10 cycles each. MiXCR, applied by TCRdb to the multiplex PCR reads, yields one record per CDR3 protein. Here the sample spans fewer than 250,000 distinct CDR3 sequences, around 60% being singletons.

The rearrangement links TRBV5-4 to TRBJ1-2, with 7 nucleotides matching TRBD1. The sample was peripheral blood. This clonotype was sampled from a woman in her sixties or seventies with primary liver carcinoma and hepatitis B virus infection. This CDR3 reads CASSLEGARYGYTF. The CDR3 DNA sequence: TGTGCCAGCAGCTTGGAGGGGGCCCGCTATGGCTACACCTTC. Full variable domain (rest looked up from reference TRBV5-4 and TRBJ1-2): ETGVTQSPTHLIKTRGQQVTLRCSSQSGHNTVSWYQQALGQGPQFIFQYYREEENGRGNFPPRFSGLQFPNYSSELNVNALELDDSALYLCASSLEGARYGYTFGSGTRLTVV.